The sequence of this T cell receptor (beta chain) was determined in a study of blood T cell repertoires in COVID-19. The CDR3 sequence is 18 residues long. Trimming removed 2 bases from V and 1 base from J; junction bases left unmatched: 9. Germline V gene data show CDR1 as KGHDR and CDR2 as SFDVKD. Libraries were prepared by immunoSEQ multiplex PCR; TCRdb keeps only in-frame clonotypes and omits some of them. Among approximately 180,000 clones listed, more than 65% were seen once. The TCR sequence derives from a man aged 50 to 60 who had recovered from COVID-19. Material: PBMCs or T cells enriched from blood (not recorded which). The chain carries TRBV24-1 and TRBJ1-5; 8 bases align to TRBD1. In DNA, the CDR3 is TGTGCCACCAGTGATTCGAATACAGGGGGGGGGAGCAATCAGCCCCAGCATTTT. It is translated as CATSDSNTGGGSNQPQHF.